Below are 27 T cell receptor beta chains sequenced from a single sample in a study of blood T cell repertoires in COVID-19 (dated by TCRdb to about 2020). Library construction relied on the immunoSEQ multiplex PCR assay. Sourced from immuneACCESS, this table was stored by TCRdb with only in-frame sequences that have V and J called. A share of the clones is absent; for the studies checked, an unresolved V gene accounts for under half, and the remainder has no known explanation. The sample data list some 180,000 clones, and roughly 84% of these were observed just once. Roughly 11% of the sample is taken by the ten largest. The sample was peripheral blood. The receptors here all came from a man in his 70s with active or convalescent COVID-19.

This clone occurred a few times. The chain links TRBV28 to TRBJ1-2; the match to TRBD1 covers 8 bases. The V and J ends lost 1 base and 7 bases, in that order; junction bases with no gene match: 5. The germline CDR1 and CDR2 sequences are MDHEN and SYDVKM. The CDR3 sequence is 14 residues long. The CDR3 nucleotides read TGTGCCAGCAGTTTATTCGGACAGGGAAGTGGCTACACCTTC. Its translation: CASSLFGQGSGYTF.

This clone was detected once. The chain is built from TRBV6-5 and TRBJ2-7, with 9 nucleotides matching TRBD1. The junction had 7 bases not matched to a gene; V was cut back by 6 bases and J by 1 base. This CDR3 has 15 residues. CDR1 and CDR2 from the germline V gene are MNHEY and SVGAGI. The CDR3 region has the DNA TGTGCCAGCAGCCACTCCGGGACAGGGTCCTACGAGCAGTACTTC. Its translation is CASSHSGTGSYEQYF.

The CDR3 DNA is TGTGCCAGCAGTTCTAGCGGGATGAGCACAGATACGCAGTATTTT. It specifies CASSSSGMSTDTQYF. The rearrangement uses TRBV6-2 or TRBV6-3 and TRBJ2-3; 9 bases are shared with TRBD2. CDR1 is MNHEY and CDR2 is SVGEGT in the germline V gene. This CDR3 contains 15 residues. The trim removed 4 bases at V and 0 bases at J, leaving 2 bases unmatched.

The CDR3 sequence: CASSLPQGPQTYEQYF. The CDR3 region has the DNA TGCGCCAGCAGCTTGCCCCAGGGGCCCCAAACCTACGAGCAGTACTTC. The J gene is TRBJ2-7, the V gene TRBV5-1, with a weak D call TRBD1 (6 bases). CDR1 SGHRS and CDR2 YFSETQ come from the germline V gene. This CDR3 comprises 16 residues. Trimming took 1 base from V and 2 from J, leaving 16 bases between them.

This rearrangement joins TRBV6-5 to TRBJ1-1; D is perhaps TRBD1 (6 bases). The germline V and J ends were trimmed by 4 bases and 1 base, with 10 bases remaining between them. This CDR3 is 14 amino acids long. Germline V gives CDR1 MNHEY, CDR2 SVGAGI. CDR3 amino acids: CASSFTRGNTEAFF. CDR3 nucleotides: TGTGCCAGCAGTTTCACCAGGGGGAACACTGAAGCTTTCTTT.

The chain couples TRBV5-1 to TRBJ1-4; TRBD1 matches at 7 bases. The CDR3 loop spans 15 amino acids. CDR1 and CDR2 from the germline V gene are SGHRS and YFSETQ. J gave up 4 bases and V 0 bases, and 3 bases lay outside the gene matches. In DNA, the CDR3 is TGCGCCAGCAGCTTGGATGGACAGGATAATGAAAAACTGTTTTTT. It is translated as CASSLDGQDNEKLFF. The full variable domain, in which reference TRBV5-1 and TRBJ1-4 provide the parts outside the CDR3, is KAGVTQTPRYLIKTRGQQVTLSCSPISGHRSVSWYQQTPGQGLQFLFEYFSETQRNKGNFPGRFSGRQFSNSRSEMNVSTLELGDSALYLCASSLDGQDNEKLFFGSGTQLSVL.

This chain joins TRBV15 and TRBJ2-1; TRBD2 matches 16 bases. CDR3 size: 20 residues. CDR1 is LNHNV, CDR2 YYDKDF, per germline (reference sequence). The V gene end was trimmed by 3 bases and the J gene end by 0 bases; junction bases not matched to a gene: 8. In nucleotides, the CDR3 is TGTGCCACCAGCAGGCCGGGACTAGCGGGAGGGCTGAGCTCCTACAATGAGCAGTTCTTC. Translated, it gives CATSRPGLAGGLSSYNEQFF.

This clone was recorded once. The J gene is TRBJ2-5, the V gene TRBV18; weak D call: TRBD2 (6 bases). The germline CDR1 and CDR2 sequences are KGHSH and LQKENI. Trimming took off 0 bases at V and 5 bases at J, with 13 bases between the two ends. This CDR3 region has 15 residues. The CDR3 here is CASSPPTSQRETQYF. The CDR3 nucleotides are TGTGCCAGCTCACCACCAACTAGCCAACGGGAGACCCAGTACTTC.

The chain combines TRBV4-1 with TRBJ2-3, with 11 bases fitting TRBD2. The CDR3 totals 15 residues. The V gene's germline CDR1 is MGHRA and CDR2 YSYEKL. The junction had 4 bases not matched to a gene; V was cut back by 6 bases and J by 2 bases. The CDR3 coding sequence is TGCGCCAGCAGTCCTAGCGGGGGGCACACAGATACGCAGTATTTT. This codes for CASSPSGGHTDTQYF.

This clone appeared a few times. J is TRBJ1-3 and V is TRBV5-1; D uncertain. The V end lost 4 bases, the J end lost 6 bases, and 8 bases lay between the germline ends. This CDR3 contains 12 residues. Germline V gives CDR1 SGHRS, CDR2 YFSETQ. In DNA form, the CDR3 reads TGCGCCAGCAGCGCAGAGGCAAACACCATATATTTT. It translates to CASSAEANTIYF.

J is TRBJ2-5 and V is TRBV5-1; D call uncertain. CDR3 size: 15 residues. Trimming shortened V by 1 base and J by 0 bases, and 10 bases separated the two germline ends. The V gene's germline CDR1 is SGHRS and CDR2 YFSETQ. DNA of the CDR3: TGCGCCAGCAGCTTGAGACACTTCAACCAAGAGACCCAGTACTTC. It codes for CASSLRHFNQETQYF.

The rearrangement joins TRBV18 to TRBJ2-3; 7 bases align to TRBD1. Looked up from germline, CDR1 is KGHSH and CDR2 is LQKENI. V was pared by 3 bases and J by 2 bases, with 8 bases of the junction left unmatched. This CDR3 has 16 residues. CDR3 DNA sequence: TGTGCCAGCTCACCGCCCGGGACAGAATACACAGATACGCAGTATTTT. Its translation is CASSPPGTEYTDTQYF.

The chain recombines TRBV30 with TRBJ2-1, with 10 bases fitting TRBD2. With V trimmed by 4 bases and J by 2 bases, 5 bases remained unmatched. Germline assignment: CDR1 GTSNPN and CDR2 SVGIG (reference sequence). CDR3 length: 15 amino acids. The CDR3 coding sequence is TGTGCCTGGACTACGGGACTAGCGCCCTACAATGAGCAGTTCTTC. Translation: CAWTTGLAPYNEQFF.

The chain carries TRBV7-2 and TRBJ1-4; tentative D call: TRBD1 (6 bases). The CDR3 length is 16 residues. Germline V CDR1 and CDR2: SGHTA, FQGNSA. With 5 bases removed from V and 0 bases from J, the gap between germline ends came to 13 bases. CDR3 loop: CASSAQGPATNEKLFF. CDR3 DNA sequence: TGTGCCAGCAGCGCACAGGGACCTGCAACTAATGAAAAACTGTTTTTT.

This chain connects TRBV7-8 to TRBJ2-3; 11 bases match TRBD1. In germline, CDR1 is SGHVS, CDR2 FQNEAQ. The CDR3 sequence is 15 residues long. V dropped 5 bases and J dropped 3; count of bases not matched to a gene: 4. This CDR3 is CASSMGQGETDTQYF. In DNA form, the CDR3 reads TGTGCCAGCAGCATGGGACAGGGGGAAACAGATACGCAGTATTTT.

The chain uses TRBV5-5 and TRBJ1-2; TRBD1 matches at 12 bases. The CDR3 is 14 residues long. Germline-derived CDR1 and CDR2 are SGHKS and YYEKEE (reference sequence). Unmatched junction bases numbered 6, after V lost 6 bases and J lost 6 bases. DNA of the CDR3: TGTGCCAGCACCGGGGACAGGGGGCTAAATGGCTACACCTTC. Translation gives CASTGDRGLNGYTF.

The chain uses TRBV4-3 and TRBJ1-6, with D tentatively TRBD1 (6 bases). The CDR3 loop spans 19 amino acids. CDR1 LGHNA and CDR2 YSLEER come from the germline V gene. The germline V and J ends were trimmed by 2 bases and 0 bases, with 17 bases remaining between them. DNA for the CDR3: TGCGCCAGCAGCCAACGCTACGTGCAGGGGTTCTCCTATAATTCACCCCTCCACTTT. Amino acids: CASSQRYVQGFSYNSPLHF.

The chain is built from TRBV14 and TRBJ2-7; 9 positions match TRBD2. With 3 bases clipped from V and 6 bases from J, the junction kept 12 bases outside the gene matches. This CDR3 has 16 residues. Germline lookup yields CDR1 SGHDN and CDR2 FVKESK. The CDR3 sequence: CASSQRLGVAGVEQYF. CDR3 in DNA: TGTGCCAGCAGCCAGCGGCTCGGCGTAGCGGGAGTCGAGCAGTACTTC.

The chain uses TRBV5-1 and TRBJ2-5; D gene ambiguous. Per germline, CDR1 SGHRS and CDR2 YFSETQ. This CDR3 has 15 amino acids. Trimming shortened V by 6 bases and J by 2 bases, and 17 bases separated the two germline ends. The CDR3 DNA reads as TGCGCCAGCACATTTATGCCGACGGGTCAAGAGACCCAGTACTTC. Protein: CASTFMPTGQETQYF.

V is TRBV4-1 and J is TRBJ2-2, with 10 bases matching TRBD2. The CDR3 is 18 residues long. In germline, CDR1 is MGHRA, CDR2 YSYEKL. V was clipped by 0 bases and J by 5 bases; unmatched bases: 9. The CDR3 nucleotides read TGCGCCAGCAGCCAAGAACTAGCGGGACCCGCCAGGACCGGGGAGCTGTTTTTT. This sequence encodes CASSQELAGPARTGELFF.

This clone was found once. The rearrangement links TRBV7-2 to TRBJ2-1; D is perhaps TRBD1 (5 bases). This CDR3 is 15 amino acids long. Trimming pared 1 base from V and 1 base from J, leaving 8 bases between. Per the germline V gene, CDR1 is SGHTA and CDR2 is FQGNSA. CDR3 DNA: TGTGCCAGCAGCTTAGGGCAGGGTTCCTACAATGAGCAGTTCTTC. This gives the protein CASSLGQGSYNEQFF.

The genes are TRBV9 and TRBJ2-2; TRBD1 matches 11 bases. The J segment lost 5 bases and the V segment lost 4 bases, leaving 4 bases of the junction unmatched. Germline V CDR1 and CDR2: SGDLS, YYNGEE. The CDR3 is 15 amino acids. DNA of the CDR3: TGTGCCAGCAGCCCTCGGGACAGGGGGACCGGGGAGCTGTTTTTT. Its protein is CASSPRDRGTGELFF. Full variable domain (rest looked up from reference TRBV9 and TRBJ2-2): DSGVTQTPKHLITATGQRVTLRCSPRSGDLSVYWYQQSLDQGLQFLIQYYNGEERAKGNILERFSAQQFPDLHSELNLSSLELGDSALYFCASSPRDRGTGELFFGEGSRLTVL.

The chain carries TRBV6-5 and TRBJ2-7, with D tentatively TRBD1 (5 bases). From germline, CDR1 is MNHEY and CDR2 SVGAGI. This CDR3 is 13 amino acids long. V lost 6 bases, J lost 4 bases, and 13 bases lay in between. The CDR3 region has the DNA TGTGCCAGCAGCCGAGGACACGGGTACGAGCAGTACTTC. Its translation: CASSRGHGYEQYF.

The chain joins TRBV7-2 to TRBJ1-2; tentatively, D is TRBD1 (6 bases). The CDR3 length is 15 residues. V shed 5 bases and J shed 10 bases, with 23 bases lying between them. Germline V gives CDR1 SGHTA, CDR2 FQGNSA. The CDR3 DNA reads as TGTGCCAGCAGCCGCCCAGGGGTACGAATTCCCGCCTACACCTTC. Its translation: CASSRPGVRIPAYTF. Supplemented by reference TRBV7-2 and TRBJ1-2, the full variable domain reads GAGVSQSPSNKVTEKGKDVELRCDPISGHTALYWYRQSLGQGLEFLIYFQGNSAPDKSGLPSDRFSAERTGGSVSTLTIQRTQQEDSAVYLCASSRPGVRIPAYTFGSGTRLTVV.

This clone was counted a single time. The chain recombines TRBV4-1 with TRBJ2-1; 7 bases are a match to TRBD1. This CDR3 spans 16 amino acids. Germline assignment: CDR1 MGHRA and CDR2 YSYEKL. V shed 4 bases, J shed 0 bases, and the junction held 6 bases outside the gene matches. Here the CDR3 reads CASSPTGTSSYNEQFF. Written as DNA, the CDR3 is TGCGCCAGCAGCCCGACAGGGACGAGCTCCTACAATGAGCAGTTCTTC.

This sequence joins TRBV29-1 and TRBJ2-5; 8 bases match TRBD1. The CDR3 has 14 residues. V shed 6 bases, J shed 1 base, and the junction held 7 bases outside the gene matches. In germline, CDR1 is SQVTM, CDR2 ANQGSEA. The CDR3 reads CSVADRGSQETQYF. The CDR3 DNA is TGCAGCGTCGCAGACAGGGGTAGCCAAGAGACCCAGTACTTC. The full variable domain, in which reference TRBV29-1 and TRBJ2-5 provide the parts outside the CDR3, is SAVISQKPSRDICQRGTSLTIQCQVDSQVTMMFWYRQQPGQSLTLIATANQGSEATYESGFVIDKFPISRPNLTFSTLTVSNMSPEDSSIYLCSVADRGSQETQYFGPGTRLLVL.

J is TRBJ1-1 and V is TRBV6-2 or TRBV6-3; the D gene is possibly TRBD1 (6 bases). Trimming shortened V by 6 bases and J by 3 bases, and 17 bases separated the two germline ends. The CDR3 runs 15 residues. Germline V gene lookup returns CDR1 MNHEY and CDR2 SVGEGT. CDR3 sequence: CASSTGGARYTEAFF. The CDR3 bases are TGTGCCAGCAGCACCGGGGGGGCCAGGTACACTGAAGCTTTCTTT.